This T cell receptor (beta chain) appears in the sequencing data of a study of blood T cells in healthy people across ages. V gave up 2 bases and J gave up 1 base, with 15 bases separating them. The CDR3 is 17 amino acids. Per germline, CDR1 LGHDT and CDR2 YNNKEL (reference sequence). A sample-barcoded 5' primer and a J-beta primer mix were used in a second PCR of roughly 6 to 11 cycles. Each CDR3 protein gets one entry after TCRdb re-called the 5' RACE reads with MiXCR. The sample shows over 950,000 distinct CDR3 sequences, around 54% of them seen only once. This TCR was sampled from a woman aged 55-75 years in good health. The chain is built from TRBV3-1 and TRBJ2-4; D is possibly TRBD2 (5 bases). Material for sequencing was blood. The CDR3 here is CASSQSQGRMAKNIQYF. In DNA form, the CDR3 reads TGTGCCAGCAGCCAATCTCAAGGGAGAATGGCCAAAAACATTCAGTACTTC.